This TCR beta chain was documented in a study of cytomegalovirus exposure and HLA in healthy donors. General study findings and limits: A list of roughly 180 TCR beta chains associated with cytomegalovirus was given.

The CDR3 is 13 amino acids. Germline CDR1 reads SQVTM; CDR2 reads ANQGSEA. Germline trimming cut 7 bases from V and 8 bases from J; bases unmatched to any gene: 13. TCRdb's copy holds only in-frame clones and misses some; the assay was immunoSEQ multiplex PCR. The table has nearly 200,000 clones, about 79% seen once; the top ten hold over 10%. This clone is a singleton in its sample. Its target is unknown. The rearrangement links TRBV29-1 to TRBJ1-1, with 7 positions matching TRBD1. Sequenced: PBMCs. The source of this sequence is a woman in her twenties or thirties in good health and CMV-seropositive. CDR3: CSAAPIYRGEAFF. CDR3 DNA: TGCAGCGCTGCCCCCATCTACAGGGGAGAAGCTTTCTTT. The whole variable domain, remainder taken from reference TRBV29-1 and TRBJ1-1, is SAVISQKPSRDICQRGTSLTIQCQVDSQVTMMFWYRQQPGQSLTLIATANQGSEATYESGFVIDKFPISRPNLTFSTLTVSNMSPEDSSIYLCSAAPIYRGEAFFGQGTRLTVV.